This passage covers 24 T cell receptor beta chains from one sample sequenced in a study of T cell responses to AZD1222 COVID-19 vaccine. Sequencing was performed with immunoSEQ multiplex PCR; in TCRdb, only in-frame clones are kept and a portion is missing. The sample has approximately 84,000 clones; roughly nine tenths are singletons. The sample here was peripheral blood, taken on day 0 of AZD1222 vaccination. These receptors were collected from an adult in good health.

J is TRBJ2-1 and V is TRBV5-5, with TRBD2 matching over 11 bases. The CDR3 sequence is 16 residues long. The V gene end was trimmed by 2 bases and the J gene end by 2 bases; junction bases not matched to a gene: 3. Germline CDR1 reads SGHKS; CDR2 reads YYEKEE (reference sequence). The CDR3: CASSFTLAGAYNEQFF. The DNA of the CDR3 is TGTGCCAGCAGCTTCACACTAGCGGGGGCCTACAATGAGCAGTTCTTC.

This clone was observed a handful of times. The V gene is TRBV20-1, the J gene TRBJ1-1, with D uncertain. The CDR3 is 11 residues long. Per germline, CDR1 DFQATT and CDR2 SNEGSKA (reference sequence). The V and J ends lost 1 base and 3 bases respectively, with 3 bases between them. In nucleotides, the CDR3 is TGCAGTGCTAGAGGGTACACTGAAGCTTTCTTT. Its translation: CSARGYTEAFF.

The genes are TRBV5-1 and TRBJ1-4, with D perhaps TRBD1 (5 bases). Looked up from germline, CDR1 is SGHRS and CDR2 is YFSETQ. The ends were cut back, 3 bases at V and 8 bases at J, with 14 bases in the middle. CDR3 length equals 14 residues. The CDR3 DNA is TGCGCCAGCAGCTCGCAGGGATTTGGGGAAAAACTGTTTTTT. Translated: CASSSQGFGEKLFF.

The rearrangement joins TRBV5-1 to TRBJ1-3; D gene unclear. Germline CDR1 is SGHRS and CDR2 is YFSETQ. V dropped 0 bases and J dropped 4 bases, with 8 bases sitting between them. The CDR3 loop spans 14 amino acids. As DNA, the CDR3 is TGCGCCAGCAGCTTGGAGCTCGGGGGAAACACCATATATTTT. This sequence encodes CASSLELGGNTIYF. The full variable domain, in which reference TRBV5-1 and TRBJ1-3 provide the parts outside the CDR3, is KAGVTQTPRYLIKTRGQQVTLSCSPISGHRSVSWYQQTPGQGLQFLFEYFSETQRNKGNFPGRFSGRQFSNSRSEMNVSTLELGDSALYLCASSLELGGNTIYFGEGSWLTVV.

The chain recombines TRBV9 with TRBJ1-5, with TRBD1 as a possible D gene (5 bases). Trimming stripped 7 bases from V and 9 bases from J, with 14 bases between. The CDR3 contains 12 residues. From germline, CDR1 is SGDLS and CDR2 YYNGEE. DNA of the CDR3: TGTGCCAGCCCTCACACGAGGGGGCCCCAGCATTTT. Its protein product is CASPHTRGPQHF.

As to this clone: The same CDR3 arises from other DNA sequences in this sample as well. The chain uses TRBV6-2 or TRBV6-3 and TRBJ1-3; D is undetermined. Trimming stripped 5 bases from V and 0 bases from J, with 8 bases between. This CDR3 is built from 14 residues. Germline loops: CDR1 MNHEY, CDR2 SVGEGT. The CDR3, as DNA: TGTGCCAGCAGTGACCTGTACTCTGGAAACACCATATATTTT. Amino acid sequence: CASSDLYSGNTIYF.

The chain uses TRBV6-1 and TRBJ2-3; the match to TRBD1 covers 9 bases. The length of the CDR3 is 16 residues. Germline lookup yields CDR1 MNHNS and CDR2 SASEGT. J gave up 4 bases and V 4 bases, and 9 bases lay outside the gene matches. CDR3 DNA sequence: TGTGCCAGCAGTGCCGATCCGGGACAGGGTTCAGATACGCAGTATTTT. Encoded protein: CASSADPGQGSDTQYF.

This rearrangement joins TRBV5-6 to TRBJ1-1, with D uncertain. CDR1 SGHDT and CDR2 YYEEEE come from the germline V gene. This CDR3 region has 14 residues. V dropped 0 bases and J dropped 1 base, with 7 bases sitting between them. CDR3 region: CASSLAPGNTEAFF. CDR3 nucleotides: TGTGCCAGCAGCTTGGCTCCAGGGAACACTGAAGCTTTCTTT.

The V and J genes are TRBV11-3 and TRBJ2-1; D possibly corresponds to TRBD2 (6 bases). The CDR3 is 15 amino acids. CDR1 SGHNT and CDR2 YENEEA come from the germline V gene. Between the trimmed V and J ends, which lost 1 base and 2 bases, there was a span of 9 bases. The CDR3 reads CASSLGGITYNEQFF. CDR3 DNA sequence: TGTGCCAGCAGCTTAGGCGGGATTACCTACAATGAGCAGTTCTTC.

The V gene is TRBV3-1 (or the pseudogene TRBV3-2), the J gene TRBJ2-2; a possible D gene is TRBD2 (5 bases). The CDR3 extends over 15 amino acids. Trimming shortened V by 1 base and J by 5 bases, and 11 bases separated the two germline ends. Germline V gives CDR1 LGHDT, CDR2 YNNKEL (reference sequence). This CDR3 reads CASSQGSEGTGELFF. The CDR3 bases are TGTGCCAGCAGCCAAGGTAGCGAAGGGACCGGGGAGCTGTTTTTT.

Concerning this clone itself: Additional DNA sequences in this sample encode the identical CDR3. The chain is built from TRBV10-3 and TRBJ2-1; D remains ambiguous. Trimming removed 4 bases at V and 6 bases at J, with 4 bases between. This CDR3 contains 11 residues. Germline-derived CDR1 and CDR2 are ENHRY and SYGVKD. CDR3 nucleotide sequence: TGTGCCATCAGTGTCGGCAATGAGCAGTTCTTC. Amino acid sequence: CAISVGNEQFF.

This chain joins TRBV28 and TRBJ1-5; possibly TRBD1 for D (5 bases). The V end lost 5 bases, the J end lost 3 bases, and 20 bases lay between the germline ends. CDR1 and CDR2 (germline): MDHEN, SYDVKM. This CDR3 spans 17 amino acids. CDR3 bases: TGTGCCAGCAGTGCAAGACTGTTGGGGCCCCACAATCAGCCCCAGCATTTT. Translation: CASSARLLGPHNQPQHF.

This sequence joins TRBV19 and TRBJ1-2; 9 nucleotides line up with TRBD1. After removal of 5 bases from V and 4 bases from J, the junction contained 17 bases not matched to a gene. Germline values: CDR1 LNHDA, CDR2 SQIVND (reference sequence). The CDR3 consists of 18 residues. CDR3 residues: CASSPAGQGSQASYGYTF. In nucleotides, the CDR3 is TGTGCCAGTAGTCCGGCGGGACAGGGAAGTCAGGCCTCCTATGGCTACACCTTC.

This clone was recorded only once. V usage is TRBV19 and J usage is TRBJ1-2; no firm D call. Trimming took 5 bases from V and 5 from J, leaving 15 bases between them. The CDR3 contains 14 residues. Looked up from germline, CDR1 is LNHDA and CDR2 is SQIVND (reference sequence). The CDR3 spells CASSPNMNLYGYTF. CDR3 nucleotides: TGTGCCAGTAGTCCTAACATGAACCTGTATGGCTACACCTTC.

This chain joins TRBV7-9 and TRBJ2-3, with TRBD2 as a possible D gene (5 bases). V lost 0 bases and J 2 bases, leaving 9 bases between the germline ends. CDR1 is SEHNR and CDR2 is FQNEAQ in the germline V gene (reference sequence). The CDR3 consists of 15 residues. The CDR3 DNA is TGTGCCAGCAGCTTAGCTGACTATACCACAGATACGCAGTATTTT. Translating it yields CASSLADYTTDTQYF.

The chain joins TRBV4-2 to TRBJ2-3; 9 nucleotides match TRBD2. Germline CDR1 LGHNA, CDR2 YNFKEQ. This CDR3 has 16 amino acids. Trimming removed 1 base from V and 4 bases from J; junction bases left unmatched: 6. Written as DNA, the CDR3 is TGTGCCAGCAGCCAAGGTAGCGGGGGAGTGGCAGATACGCAGTATTTT. It encodes CASSQGSGGVADTQYF.

The chain joins TRBV5-1 to TRBJ1-2; 9 bases are shared with TRBD1. The CDR3 has 16 amino acids. J was trimmed by 4 bases and V by 3 bases; bases with no gene match: 10. Per germline, CDR1 SGHRS and CDR2 YFSETQ. The CDR3 sequence: CASSSGTGRGIYGYTF. Written as DNA, the CDR3 is TGCGCCAGCAGCTCGGGGACAGGGCGAGGGATCTATGGCTACACCTTC.

V gene TRBV23-1 combines with J gene TRBJ1-4, with D perhaps matching TRBD1 (6 bases). TRBV23-1 belongs to the ORF category, with a function that is uncertain. Trimming took 2 bases from V and 2 from J, leaving 12 bases between them. This CDR3 spans 16 amino acids. The CDR3 spells CASSQPQGRTNEKLFF. The CDR3 bases are TGCGCCAGCAGTCAACCTCAGGGGAGGACTAATGAAAAACTGTTTTTT.

The J gene is TRBJ2-2, the V gene TRBV27, with D unresolved. The germline gives CDR1 MNHEY, CDR2 SMNVEV (reference sequence). CDR3 length: 12 residues. Trimming took 3 bases from V and 8 from J, leaving 7 bases between them. CDR3 amino acids: CASSFSRGELFF. The CDR3 DNA reads TGTGCCAGCAGTTTTTCGAGGGGGGAGCTGTTTTTT.

The J gene is TRBJ2-1, the V gene TRBV9; 10 bases match TRBD1. There are 15 residues in the CDR3. The ends lost 4 bases at V and 4 bases at J; junction bases unmatched: 5. The germline V gene encodes CDR1 SGDLS and CDR2 YYNGEE. CDR3 in amino acids: CASSRQGAAYNEQFF. The DNA for the CDR3 is TGTGCCAGCAGCCGACAGGGGGCGGCGTACAATGAGCAGTTCTTC.

V is TRBV6-2 or TRBV6-3 and J is TRBJ1-6; D remains ambiguous. Per germline, CDR1 MNHEY and CDR2 SVGEGT. The CDR3 extends over 15 amino acids. V lost 5 bases and J 2 bases, leaving 10 bases between the germline ends. The CDR3 sequence is CASSEGGTYNSPLHF. CDR3 sequence (DNA): TGTGCCAGCAGTGAGGGTGGAACCTATAATTCACCCCTCCACTTT.

The rearrangement uses TRBV24-1 and TRBJ2-1; possible D gene TRBD2, 6 bases. The V gene lost 4 bases and the J gene lost 5 bases, with 14 bases spanning the gap. The CDR3 contains 15 residues. The germline V gene encodes CDR1 KGHDR and CDR2 SFDVKD. The CDR3 bases are TGTGCCACCAGTGAGGGCAGGAGGGGTCACAATGAGCAGTTCTTC. This encodes CATSEGRRGHNEQFF.

The chain combines TRBV19 with TRBJ2-7, with D possibly TRBD1 on 5 matching bases. The germline CDR1 and CDR2 sequences are LNHDA and SQIVND (reference sequence). V lost 5 bases, J lost 1 base, and 18 bases lay in between. CDR3 length: 16 amino acids. CDR3 loop: CASSASTQGKSYEQYF. CDR3 bases: TGTGCCAGTAGTGCTTCGACCCAGGGAAAATCCTACGAGCAGTACTTC.

V and J are TRBV19 and TRBJ2-7; a possible D gene is TRBD1 (5 bases). V lost 2 bases and J 1 base, leaving 12 bases between the germline ends. This CDR3 has 15 residues. The V gene's germline CDR1 is LNHDA and CDR2 SQIVND (reference sequence). The CDR3 protein is CASSIRQGESYEQYF. DNA for the CDR3: TGTGCCAGTAGTATAAGGCAGGGTGAATCCTACGAGCAGTACTTC.